The 8 T cell receptor beta chains below come from one sample, sequenced in a study of cytomegalovirus exposure and HLA in healthy donors. Both 60 Vbeta primers and 13 Jbeta primers went into the PCR. The method was immunoSEQ multiplex PCR; TCRdb's version includes in-frame clones alone and lacks a portion of them. The data hold about 20,000 clones, with around 77% observed a single time. Specimen: PBMCs. The receptors derive from a man aged 55 to 70 in good health and CMV-seronegative.

A note on this clone: Other nucleotide sequences from this sample produce the same CDR3. The J gene is TRBJ2-7, the V gene TRBV9; 11 nucleotides match TRBD1. The CDR3 contains 14 residues. V lost 1 base and J lost 7; bases outside the gene matches: 4. Germline CDR1 SGDLS, CDR2 YYNGEE. The CDR3 here is CASSVTGTGGEQYF. The CDR3 DNA sequence: TGTGCCAGCAGCGTAACCGGGACAGGGGGGGAGCAGTACTTC.

Turning to this clone: At one boundary the junction diverges from the germline segment, which might be a read error. The chain recombines TRBV10-3 with TRBJ2-3; D may be TRBD2 (6 bases). Looked up from germline, CDR1 is ENHRY and CDR2 is SYGVKD. This CDR3 is built from 13 residues. The DNA of the CDR3 is TGTGTCATCTACACGGGAGCGGCAGATACGCAGTATTTT. The encoded protein is CVIYTGAADTQYF.

V is TRBV6-1 and J is TRBJ2-5; weak D call: TRBD1 (5 bases). CDR3 size: 16 residues. With 1 base removed from V and 5 bases from J, the gap between germline ends came to 17 bases. The germline V gene has CDR1 MNHNS and CDR2 SASEGT. CDR3 protein: CASSEGLRGHGETQYF. The CDR3 coding sequence is TGTGCCAGCAGTGAAGGGCTAAGGGGCCACGGGGAGACCCAGTACTTC.

The V and J genes are TRBV9 and TRBJ1-2; no reliable D call. Germline V gives CDR1 SGDLS, CDR2 YYNGEE. The CDR3 is 16 amino acids. Trimming removed 4 bases from V and 6 bases from J, with 22 bases in between. The CDR3 nucleotides are TGTGCCAGCAGCCTCTCCCCCGCTCGAGGTGGAAATGGCTACACCTTC. Its protein product is CASSLSPARGGNGYTF.

The chain uses TRBV6-5 and TRBJ1-6; TRBD1 matches at 7 bases. The V gene's germline CDR1 is MNHEY and CDR2 SVGAGI. This CDR3 region has 14 residues. The trim removed 8 bases at V and 8 bases at J, leaving 9 bases unmatched. Here the CDR3 DNA reads TGTGCCAGCGGGGGACAGATTATAGATTCACCCCTCCACTTT. This encodes CASGGQIIDSPLHF.

This clone was observed a few times. The chain recombines TRBV11-2 with TRBJ1-3; D gene ambiguous. The germline gives CDR1 SGHAT, CDR2 FQNNGV. This CDR3 region has 14 residues. V was pared by 5 bases and J by 4 bases, with 12 bases between. DNA of the CDR3: TGTGCCAGCAGCCCACTTAGCCAAGGAAACACCATATATTTT. This gives the protein CASSPLSQGNTIYF.

V usage is TRBV28 and J usage is TRBJ2-7; 10 bases are a match to TRBD2. The germline CDR1 and CDR2 sequences are MDHEN and SYDVKM. J was trimmed by 3 bases and V by 5 bases; bases with no gene match: 4. The CDR3 has 14 residues. This chain's CDR3 is CASSLAGALYEQYF. The CDR3 DNA follows: TGTGCCAGCAGTCTAGCGGGAGCACTCTACGAGCAGTACTTC. Together with reference TRBV28 and TRBJ2-7, the CDR3 gives the full variable domain: DVKVTQSSRYLVKRTGEKVFLECVQDMDHENMFWYRQDPGLGLRLIYFSYDVKMKEKGDIPEGYSVSREKKERFSLILESASTNQTSMYLCASSLAGALYEQYFGPGTRLTVT.

This CDR3 reads CASSQSQLNTGELFF. The CDR3 nucleotides read TGCGCCAGCAGCCAATCTCAGTTGAACACCGGGGAGCTGTTTTTT. V usage is TRBV4-1 and J usage is TRBJ2-2; D ambiguous. The ends were cut back, 2 bases at V and 1 base at J, with 8 bases in the middle. Germline assignment: CDR1 MGHRA and CDR2 YSYEKL. This CDR3 contains 15 residues.